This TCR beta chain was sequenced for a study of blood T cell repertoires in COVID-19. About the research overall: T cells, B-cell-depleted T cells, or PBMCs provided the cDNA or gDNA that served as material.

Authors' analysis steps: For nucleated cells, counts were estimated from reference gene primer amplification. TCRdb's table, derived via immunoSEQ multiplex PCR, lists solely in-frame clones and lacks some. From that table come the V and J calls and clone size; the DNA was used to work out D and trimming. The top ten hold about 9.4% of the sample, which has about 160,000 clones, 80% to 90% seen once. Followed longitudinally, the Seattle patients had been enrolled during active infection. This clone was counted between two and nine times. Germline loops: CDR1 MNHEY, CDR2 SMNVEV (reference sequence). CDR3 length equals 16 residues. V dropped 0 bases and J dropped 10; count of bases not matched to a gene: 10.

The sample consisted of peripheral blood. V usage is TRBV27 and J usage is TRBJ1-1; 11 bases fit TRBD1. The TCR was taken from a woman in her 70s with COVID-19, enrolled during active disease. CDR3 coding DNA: TGTGCCAGCAGTTTATCGTATGTGGGGACAGGGGGTCGAGCTTTCTTT. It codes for CASSLSYVGTGGRAFF.